The T cell receptor beta chain under discussion was sequenced for a study of cytomegalovirus exposure and HLA in healthy donors (dated by TCRdb to about 2017). Concerning the study at large: In an earlier analysis of approximately 640 of the donors, 250 to 350 Gb of sequence data and just under 120 million unique TCR beta sequences from approximately 180 million T cells were reported. Approximately 310 gigabases of sequencing data and 91 million or so unique TCR sequences made up an early release that covered several hundred HLA-typed donors. Among the roughly 380 genotyped donors, around 79% belonged to the genetic ancestry cluster associated with self-reported Caucasian donors. The aim of the study was to test whether cataloging public T cell receptors could identify signatures of past pathogen exposure. The T cell repertoires of around 670 subjects were profiled by immunosequencing and related to cytomegalovirus serostatus. A separate validation cohort of roughly 130 different subjects was used in addition to the roughly 700-subject first cohort. To predict cytomegalovirus infection status, the study combined high-throughput TCR immunosequencing, statistical association of individual TCRs with disease status, and machine learning. In a later analysis, previously published TCR beta repertoires from 600 to 850 donors were re-analyzed and high-resolution HLA genotyping was added so that TCR occurrence patterns could be studied. The later analysis used no new phenotypic data to find candidate immune exposures, relying instead on TCR beta sequences and their occurrence across donors. In an earlier analysis of 500 to 650 of the donors, high-throughput TCR beta sequencing was used to judge whether each TCR beta V gene segment behaved as functional or pseudogenic. Donor age, sex, ethnicity and CMV serostatus were compiled together with the repertoire data. A later genetic analysis used genome-wide SNP genotypes for about three fifths of the 666 donors, treating that subset as a discovery cohort. All discovery cohort repertoires had been generated using a single sequencing platform. Both class I and class II loci were covered by HLA typing, at four-digit resolution. Typing coverage differed by locus: A, B, C, DRB1 and DQB1 were typed in about 620-630 donors, DQA1 in 500 to 550, DPA1 in nearly 610, and DPB1 in just under 480. Roughly five DR-DQ haplotypes were handled as single units for association and clustering because linkage in the cohort was strong. Among roughly 400 genotyped donors of the cohort, an average of roughly 240,000 unique TCR beta nucleotide sequences were sequenced per donor, approximately 20% of them non-productive. Points the paper makes about the study in general: A later analysis associated 15,000 or so TCR beta sequences with specific HLA alleles at a false discovery rate of 0.05. An association between a missense DCLRE1C variant and V-gene and J-gene trimming of TCR beta chains was found in a later genetic analysis and replicated in an independent cohort. A cluster of highly shared sequence variants was judged likely to be a technical artifact of the sequencing pipeline. The classifier was reported to diagnose cytomegalovirus status with high specificity and sensitivity in both the original cohort and the validation cohort. A further reported finding was that TCR beta sequences accurately predicted the HLA-A and HLA-B alleles for most subjects in the first cohort. Some IMGT-functional V segments, including TRBV6-2 and TRBV6-3, could not be told apart with the 87-base-pair reads, so those segments were excluded. Because counts were too low, 15 or so rarely observed V segments, including chromosome 9 orphons, were excluded from the earlier analysis of 500 to 700 of the donors. Because HLA typing was missing for some donors at each locus, association tests included only the typed subset. Only TCR beta chains were sequenced in this cohort, and the absence of alpha or paired-chain data limited detectable features. According to a later analysis, parvovirus B19, influenza, CMV and Epstein-Barr virus appeared linked to several top co-occurrence clusters. A total of fewer than 200 TCR beta chains were listed by the study as associated with cytomegalovirus. According to a later analysis, most CMV-associated TCR beta chains appeared to be HLA-restricted, and the HLA associations seemed to be driven largely by CMV exposure. Three of the identified cytomegalovirus-associated TCR beta chains were confirmed in vitro to be specific for cytomegalovirus antigens. An earlier analysis of approximately 500 of the donors showed that most TCR beta V segments appeared in productive rearrangements either about 87% or about 30% of the time, which broadly matched IMGT annotations. In a later analysis, TCR association rates were found to vary across HLA loci, with the most associated TCRs seen for DRB1 alleles and the fewest for HLA-C alleles. While some public TCRs were present in many individuals, most TCR sequences turned up only very rarely across donors. In a later genetic analysis, fewer N-insertions in productive TCRs were reported among donors in an Asian-associated ancestry cluster than the roughly 700-donor mean. The only immune exposure information available for the cohort was CMV serostatus. Correlated functional status among segregating V segments might be attributable to linkage disequilibrium, but an unknown experimental factor could not be ruled out. According to the authors, the approach could potentially be generalized to other disease states and immunological phenotypes. In a later analysis, HLA-associated TCR beta chains showed more clonal expansion and lower generation probabilities than non-associated chains that were equally common. When HLA alleles, especially DR and DQ, strongly co-occurred, attributing TCR associations to individual alleles was difficult. The presence/absence analyses assumed that sequencing depth was roughly uniform across donors, and that assumption may not be true.

The library was made by the immunoSEQ multiplex PCR assay. For the multiplex PCR, a mixture combining 60 forward primers for TCR Vbeta segments and 13 reverse primers for TCR Jbeta segments was used. A multiplex PCR assay on genomic DNA amplified the CDR3 region of rearranged TCR beta genes. The Illumina HiSeq System was used to sequence the amplified TCR beta libraries as 87-base-pair reads. In the source study's methods: Across the 500 to 850 repertoires, a later analysis counted 60 million to 90 million unique TCR beta chains, some 11 million of which were shared by at least two donors. Raw reads were error-corrected and collapsed into unique sequences with a nearest-neighbor algorithm that merged closely related sequences to remove PCR and sequencing errors. To assign V, D and J gene segments, CDR3 sequences were aligned to IMGT reference sequences. Each retained sequence needed at least a six-nucleotide match to both a V gene segment and a J gene segment. A rearrangement counted as productive if the CDR3 had no stop codons and remained in frame with V and J, and every other rearrangement counted as non-productive. Following IMGT convention, CDR3 was defined as the stretch from the second conserved V-encoded cysteine up to the conserved J-encoded phenylalanine. The earlier analysis of about 560 of the donors excluded any sequence lacking an unambiguous match to a single V gene segment. An earlier analysis of over 450 of the donors classified V segments as functional when productive rearrangements were above 56.7% and as segregating when the standard deviation between donors was above 5%. A statistical classification framework was built to diagnose cytomegalovirus status from the catalog of TCR beta chain sequences. In a later analysis, V and J genes were assigned by comparing TCR nucleotide sequences against IMGT/GENE-DB human TR gene sequences. Using the TCRdist pipeline, a later analysis assigned CDR3 sequences along with most-parsimonious VDJ recombination scenarios. In a later analysis, every TCR beta chain was defined by the combination of its CDR3 amino acid sequence and its V-gene family, and reads without a unique V-gene family were dropped. A later analysis removed 592 highly shared, low-generation-probability nucleotide sequences to deal with suspected cross-contamination and a sequencing artifact. For each public chain, a later analysis derived a clonal expansion index from normalized ranks of inferred template counts within each repertoire. In a later analysis, generation probabilities were computed using a VDJ recombination model fitted to out-of-frame rearrangements, and the results were checked against IGoR. Hypergeometric tests were used in a later analysis to score TCR-TCR, TCR-HLA and TCR-CMV co-occurrence, with a repertoire-size bias correction applied to the TCR pairs. False discovery rates were estimated in a later analysis by permuting HLA or CMV assignments 20 times. In a later analysis, co-occurring TCRs were grouped with DBSCAN, and TCRdist sequence similarity was added when clustering was performed within HLA-allele-positive subsets. Repertoires with fewer than 30,000 or more than 120,000 public chains were left out of co-occurrence clustering, as were about five repertoires with anomalous nucleotide sharing. The table was pulled from immuneACCESS by TCRdb, which kept in-frame rearrangements only. Such tables lose some clones; where checked, under half of the loss comes from unresolved V genes, and the rest has no known cause. That table supplies the V and J calls and clone size; D and trimming were determined from the DNA. Within this sample are around 200,000 clones, with approximately 79% of them counted one time only. 0.2% to 0.25% of the sample goes to the ten largest clones.

The cohort comprised under 700 healthy bone marrow donors. At the time of sampling, every cohort member was nominally healthy, though immune exposures that went unrecorded were likely present. The donor was CMV seronegative and belonged to the group of over 300 seronegative cohort members. Every donor gave a peripheral blood sample, and the peripheral blood mononuclear cells from that sample were used for TCR beta sequencing. Genomic DNA extraction from the blood cell samples was performed with the Qiagen DNeasy Blood Extraction Kit. V loses 4 bases of germline sequence and J loses 1 base, and the interval between the two ends is 16 bases. The CDR3 numbers 17 residues from cysteine through phenylalanine. Solely the CDR3 DNA is kept, with 51 bases framed from the first base. The germline V gene provides CDR1 MGHRA and CDR2 YSYEKL. With respect to this clone: Its antigen remains unidentified. The sample holds no much larger clone one base away, and base qualities are not on file.

Sequenced material: PBMCs. The V gene is TRBV4-1 and the J gene is TRBJ2-2; the D region possibly corresponds to TRBD1 (6 bases align). The TCR was taken from a girl aged 2 to 10 in good health and CMV-seronegative. The DNA sequence reads TGCGCCAGCAGCCTAATACCGGGACACGTGAACACCGGGGAGCTGTTTTTT. Its translation reads: CASSLIPGHVNTGELFF.